One and the same sample provided the 24 T cell receptor beta chains below, sequenced in a study of blood T cell repertoires in COVID-19. Profiled with immunoSEQ multiplex PCR; TCRdb holds only in-frame clones, not every one. The sample lists around 230,000 clones, more than 70% occurring once. The specimen was PBMCs or T cells enriched from blood (not recorded which). These receptor sequences come from a woman aged 40 to 50 with acute COVID-19.

The rearrangement uses TRBV9 and TRBJ2-5; D is undetermined. This CDR3 comprises 13 residues. The V and J ends lost 0 bases and 6 bases respectively, with 9 bases between them. The germline V gene has CDR1 SGDLS and CDR2 YYNGEE. The CDR3 loop reads CASSVASRKTQYF. Here the CDR3 DNA reads TGTGCCAGCAGCGTAGCGTCTAGGAAGACCCAGTACTTC.

The CDR3 here is CASRPGTGGALNYGYTF. CDR3 DNA: TGTGCCAGCAGACCCGGGACAGGGGGCGCGTTAAACTATGGCTACACCTTC. V and J are TRBV3-1 (or the pseudogene TRBV3-2) and TRBJ1-2; 12 nucleotides agree with TRBD1. This CDR3 spans 17 amino acids. Losses at the gene ends were 6 bases for V and 2 bases for J; bases not matched to a gene: 10. Looked up from germline, CDR1 is LGHDT and CDR2 is YNNKEL (reference sequence).

The V gene is TRBV9, the J gene TRBJ2-1; 9 bases align to TRBD2. The CDR3 length is 17 residues. The V and J ends lost 3 bases and 0 bases, in that order; junction bases with no gene match: 7. The germline gives CDR1 SGDLS, CDR2 YYNGEE. Here the CDR3 DNA reads TGTGCCAGCAGCGACAGTAGCGGGAGACGCTCCTACAATGAGCAGTTCTTC. The encoded protein is CASSDSSGRRSYNEQFF.

The chain has TRBV9 and TRBJ1-1, with 8 bases lining up with TRBD1. From germline, CDR1 is SGDLS and CDR2 YYNGEE. The junction had 9 bases not matched to a gene; V was cut back by 3 bases and J by 5 bases. This CDR3 comprises 15 residues. Here the CDR3 DNA reads TGTGCCAGCAGCGGGAGCCAGGGGGCCCCAACTGAAGCTTTCTTT. It encodes CASSGSQGAPTEAFF.

The CDR3 spells CATRGQGNTGELFF. The CDR3 DNA sequence: TGTGCCACCAGAGGACAGGGGAACACCGGGGAGCTGTTTTTT. V usage is TRBV24-1 and J usage is TRBJ2-2; TRBD1 matches at 8 bases. Germline lookup yields CDR1 KGHDR and CDR2 SFDVKD. Trimming removed 7 bases from V and 1 base from J; junction bases left unmatched: 1. This CDR3 has 14 residues.

This clone was seen just once. The chain is built from TRBV28 and TRBJ2-1; 12 positions match TRBD2. V gave up 3 bases and J gave up 14 bases; unmatched junction bases: 2. The CDR3 has 12 residues. Germline CDR1 and CDR2: MDHEN and SYDVKM. CDR3 loop: CASSLRLAGEFF. The CDR3 region has the DNA TGTGCCAGCAGTTTGAGACTAGCGGGGGAGTTCTTC.

The chain joins TRBV7-2 to TRBJ1-2; 7 bases agree with TRBD1. Germline loops: CDR1 SGHTA, CDR2 FQGNSA. The CDR3 is made up of 14 amino acids. With 5 bases clipped from V and 7 bases from J, the junction kept 10 bases outside the gene matches. The CDR3 is CASSTRTGQIGYTF. CDR3 in DNA: TGTGCCAGCAGCACGCGGACAGGCCAAATTGGCTACACCTTC.

This clone was picked up a small number of times. The rearrangement links TRBV6-6 to TRBJ1-5; 7 bases line up with TRBD1. The germline gives CDR1 MNHNY, CDR2 SVGAGI (reference sequence). V was clipped by 6 bases and J by 6 bases; unmatched bases: 11. This CDR3 comprises 15 residues. This chain's CDR3 is CASSPKTGAVQPQHF. CDR3 in DNA: TGTGCCAGCAGCCCTAAAACAGGGGCAGTTCAGCCCCAGCATTTT.

The chain has TRBV5-1 and TRBJ2-1; 11 nucleotides match TRBD2. Germline V gives CDR1 SGHRS, CDR2 YFSETQ. This CDR3 spans 16 amino acids. With 3 bases clipped from V and 9 bases from J, the junction kept 11 bases outside the gene matches. CDR3 bases: TGCGCCAGCAGCTCGACTAGCGGGGCTACTATGGTTGAGCAGTTCTTC. It is translated as CASSSTSGATMVEQFF.

For the CDR3, the DNA is TGTGCCAGCAGCGAAAACTCAGCGGGGGGCACAGATACGCAGTATTTT. Translation: CASSENSAGGTDTQYF. V and J are TRBV9 and TRBJ2-3; 8 bases align to TRBD2. Trimming removed 3 bases from V and 1 base from J; junction bases left unmatched: 7. CDR1 is SGDLS and CDR2 is YYNGEE in the germline V gene. The CDR3 is made up of 16 amino acids.

V and J are TRBV11-2 and TRBJ1-5; the D gene is possibly TRBD1 (5 bases). This CDR3 comprises 14 residues. Germline loops: CDR1 SGHAT, CDR2 FQNNGV. Trimming pared 4 bases from V and 4 bases from J, leaving 11 bases between. This chain's CDR3 is CASSSGGGNQPQHF. DNA of the CDR3: TGTGCCAGCAGCTCCGGTGGGGGGAATCAGCCCCAGCATTTT.

The chain links TRBV29-1 to TRBJ2-2, with TRBD1 as a possible D gene (5 bases). Trimming left V 7 bases short and J 6 bases short, with 12 bases between. Germline V gene data show CDR1 as SQVTM and CDR2 as ANQGSEA. CDR3 length: 12 residues. The CDR3 nucleotides read TGCAGCGCAATTAGGGGTTCCGGGGAGCTGTTTTTT. Its translation: CSAIRGSGELFF.

CDR3 bases: TGTGCCAGCAGCCGGACAGGGAGATTTAGCACAGATACGCAGTATTTT. Translated: CASSRTGRFSTDTQYF. The chain is built from TRBV7-2 and TRBJ2-3, with TRBD1 matching 8 bases. After removal of 5 bases from V and 0 bases from J, the junction contained 7 bases not matched to a gene. The germline V gene encodes CDR1 SGHTA and CDR2 FQGNSA. The CDR3 sequence is 16 residues long.

V usage is TRBV19 and J usage is TRBJ2-5, with 8 bases matching TRBD2. CDR1 is LNHDA, CDR2 SQIVND, per germline (reference sequence). The junction had 9 bases not matched to a gene; V was cut back by 5 bases and J by 4 bases. The CDR3 is 15 residues long. The CDR3 is CASSAGLGVGETQYF. In nucleotides, the CDR3 is TGTGCCAGTAGTGCGGGACTAGGCGTAGGAGAGACCCAGTACTTC.

The chain joins TRBV6-2 or TRBV6-3 to TRBJ2-5; 8 bases align to TRBD2. V dropped 6 bases and J dropped 5; count of bases not matched to a gene: 11. This CDR3 is 15 amino acids long. CDR1 MNHEY and CDR2 SVGEGT come from the germline V gene. CDR3 protein: CASSSQREMGETQYF. DNA for the CDR3: TGTGCCAGCAGCTCGCAGCGGGAGATGGGGGAGACCCAGTACTTC.

The chain recombines TRBV7-9 with TRBJ1-1; D uncertain. The length of the CDR3 is 13 residues. V dropped 5 bases and J dropped 1 base, with 8 bases sitting between them. The germline gives CDR1 SEHNR, CDR2 FQNEAQ (reference sequence). The CDR3 nucleotides are TGTGCCAGCAGCACGAACGGGAACACTGAAGCTTTCTTT. Amino acid sequence: CASSTNGNTEAFF.

The rearrangement uses TRBV5-6 and TRBJ2-1, with TRBD1 matching over 10 bases. The CDR3 sequence is 16 residues long. After removal of 4 bases from V and 0 bases from J, the junction contained 4 bases not matched to a gene. Germline CDR1 and CDR2: SGHDT and YYEEEE. CDR3 sequence (DNA): TGTGCCAGCAGCCAGACAGGGGGCTCCTCCTACAATGAGCAGTTCTTC. Amino acid sequence: CASSQTGGSSYNEQFF.

V usage is TRBV4-3 and J usage is TRBJ2-7, with TRBD1 matching 9 bases. CDR1 is LGHNA and CDR2 is YSLEER in the germline V gene. The trim removed 0 bases at V and 4 bases at J, leaving 7 bases unmatched. The CDR3 has 16 amino acids. The CDR3 DNA follows: TGCGCCAGCAGCCAAGACCCCGGGACAGGGCTGTACGAGCAGTACTTC. This encodes CASSQDPGTGLYEQYF.

The chain combines TRBV27 with TRBJ2-3; D perhaps matches TRBD2 (7 bases). The CDR3 totals 16 residues. Per germline, CDR1 MNHEY and CDR2 SMNVEV (reference sequence). The V end lost 6 bases, the J end lost 5 bases, and 21 bases lay between the germline ends. Here the CDR3 DNA reads TGTGCCAGCAGCCGAAGGGGGGCGGGAGAAATAGATACGCAGTATTTT. It yields the protein CASSRRGAGEIDTQYF.

This clone showed up just once. The V gene is TRBV6-2 or TRBV6-3, the J gene TRBJ2-2; tentatively, D is TRBD1 (5 bases). V dropped 6 bases and J dropped 3 bases, with 11 bases sitting between them. Germline V gives CDR1 MNHEY, CDR2 SVGEGT. The CDR3 contains 14 residues. The CDR3 is CASSQTAYTGELFF. CDR3 DNA sequence: TGTGCCAGCAGCCAGACAGCTTACACCGGGGAGCTGTTTTTT.

J is TRBJ2-1 and V is TRBV3-1 (or the pseudogene TRBV3-2); D gene uncertain. The CDR3 sequence is 15 residues long. Germline V gene sequence: CDR1 LGHDT, CDR2 YNNKEL (reference sequence). Trimming cost V 7 bases and J 0 bases, with 13 bases left between them. CDR3 sequence reads: CASTLSQSSYNEQFF. Written as DNA, the CDR3 is TGTGCCAGCACTCTTAGCCAGAGCTCCTACAATGAGCAGTTCTTC.

The V and J genes are TRBV3-1 (or the pseudogene TRBV3-2) and TRBJ2-1; 7 bases are shared with TRBD2. CDR1 and CDR2 from the germline V gene are LGHDT and YNNKEL (reference sequence). This CDR3 contains 17 residues. Trimming removed 0 bases from V and 6 bases from J; junction bases left unmatched: 11. CDR3 protein: CASSQEGRAGIGNEQFF. The CDR3 coding sequence is TGTGCCAGCAGCCAAGAAGGTAGAGCGGGGATTGGCAATGAGCAGTTCTTC.

Only one count was recorded for this clone. The V gene is TRBV19, the J gene TRBJ1-2; 7 nucleotides line up with TRBD1. The J segment lost 2 bases and the V segment lost 6 bases, leaving 9 bases of the junction unmatched. The CDR3 is made up of 15 amino acids. Germline loops: CDR1 LNHDA, CDR2 SQIVND (reference sequence). DNA of the CDR3: TGTGCCAGTAGCGGGACAGCCGTTTCAAACTATGGCTACACCTTC. Translation gives CASSGTAVSNYGYTF.

This clone was seen a handful of times. J is TRBJ2-1 and V is TRBV19; D might be TRBD1 (5 bases). The CDR3 is made up of 13 amino acids. V lost 4 bases to trimming and J lost 8 bases, with 12 bases between them. CDR1 and CDR2 (germline): LNHDA, SQIVND (reference sequence). The CDR3 sequence is CASSNQRGDEQFF. The CDR3 DNA is TGTGCCAGTAGTAACCAAAGGGGTGATGAGCAGTTCTTC.